This T cell receptor beta chain was obtained from a study of OX40 agonist ivuxolimab in advanced cancers. Study-wide results and limits: Mean expanded clone counts were higher in CD8+ than CD4+ T cells. Clonal expansion was seen in CD4+ and CD8+ blood T cells by week 6 at 0.1 to 3.0 mg/kg. Partial responders at 0.1-3.0 mg/kg showed near-lowest clonal expansion.

Trimming took 1 base from V and 5 from J, leaving 11 bases between them. The CDR3 sequence is 14 residues long. Germline V gene lookup returns CDR1 SEHNR and CDR2 FQNEAQ (reference sequence). Of note for this clone: The antigen remains undetermined.

Measured with immunoSEQ multiplex PCR; TCRdb has only the in-frame clones, and not every one. This repertoire shows 95,000 or so clones, around 90% found once; its top ten account for 0.5% to 0.65%. This TCR was sampled from an adult with an advanced solid tumor such as melanoma, head and neck, liver or kidney cancer. The chain has TRBV7-9 and TRBJ1-1; D is possibly TRBD1 (6 bases). Sequenced material: CD4+ or CD8+ T cells sorted from blood, taken in a trial of the OX40 agonist ivuxolimab. CDR3 sequence reads: CASSLGQGWTEAFF. CDR3 nucleotides: TGTGCCAGCAGCTTAGGTCAGGGGTGGACTGAAGCTTTCTTT.